Listed here are 20 T cell receptor beta chains from one sample, sequenced in a study of T cell responses to AZD1222 COVID-19 vaccine. Repertoires were generated with immunoSEQ multiplex PCR, while TCRdb's copy carries only in-frame clones and drops some. The sample lists approximately 50,000 clones; around 83% were seen once. The specimen comprised peripheral blood, sampled on day 0 of MenACWY control vaccination. These receptors were obtained from an adult in good health.

This clone has a handful of counts. Its ends do not fully match the called genes, so a read error is possible. V is TRBV7-6 and J is TRBJ1-2; 9 nucleotides match TRBD1. CDR1 and CDR2 (germline): SGHVS, FNYEAQ. CDR3 length equals 12 residues. The CDR3 protein is CASSNRGQGLSF. The CDR3 DNA sequence: TGTGCCAGCAGTAATAGGGGACAGGGACTCTCCTTC.

This clone was detected once. The V call is TRBV2, the J call TRBJ2-1; 11 positions match TRBD2. The CDR3 has 17 amino acids. J was trimmed by 1 base and V by 7 bases; bases with no gene match: 9. Germline CDR1 and CDR2: SNHLY and FYNNEI. The CDR3 is CASTTPASGRSYNEQFF. DNA for the CDR3: TGTGCCAGCACCACACCGGCTAGCGGGAGGTCCTACAATGAGCAGTTCTTC.

The rearrangement links TRBV7-3 to TRBJ1-1; 8 bases align to TRBD1. Germline CDR1 and CDR2: SGHTA and FQGTGA. There are 14 residues in the CDR3. V gave up 5 bases and J gave up 3 bases; unmatched junction bases: 5. Here the CDR3 reads CASSPQGADTEAFF. The CDR3 nucleotides read TGTGCCAGCAGCCCGCAGGGGGCGGACACTGAAGCTTTCTTT.

CDR3 bases: TGTGCCAGCAGCTTAAACCCCAGGGGGCTAGACAATCAGCCCCAGCATTTT. Translation gives CASSLNPRGLDNQPQHF. The rearrangement links TRBV7-2 to TRBJ1-5, with 8 positions matching TRBD1. After removal of 2 bases from V and 3 bases from J, the junction contained 9 bases not matched to a gene. Germline CDR1 SGHTA, CDR2 FQGNSA. CDR3 length: 17 residues.

The rearrangement joins TRBV11-2 to TRBJ2-7, with D possibly matching TRBD1 (6 bases). In germline, CDR1 is SGHAT, CDR2 FQNNGV. V was clipped by 4 bases and J by 3 bases, with 16 bases between them. The CDR3 spans 15 residues. CDR3 sequence reads: CASSSLWPGVYEQYF. As DNA, the CDR3 is TGTGCCAGCAGCTCCTTGTGGCCAGGGGTCTACGAGCAGTACTTC.

V gene TRBV6-2 or TRBV6-3 combines with J gene TRBJ2-5; the D gene is possibly TRBD1 (5 bases). The CDR3 is made up of 15 amino acids. The germline gives CDR1 MNHEY, CDR2 SVGEGT. Trimming cost V 5 bases and J 2 bases, with 15 bases left between them. The chain's CDR3 is CASSPSQTEQETQYF. Here the CDR3 DNA reads TGTGCCAGCAGTCCCAGCCAGACAGAACAAGAGACCCAGTACTTC.

The table lists this clone with a count of one. The chain has TRBV24-1 and TRBJ2-3; the D gene is possibly TRBD2 (5 bases). V gave up 5 bases and J gave up 0 bases, with 17 bases separating them. This CDR3 is built from 17 residues. Looked up from germline, CDR1 is KGHDR and CDR2 is SFDVKD. The chain's CDR3 is CATSALELGESTDTQYF. CDR3 in DNA: TGTGCCACCAGTGCCCTTGAGCTGGGAGAAAGCACAGATACGCAGTATTTT.

V usage is TRBV19 and J usage is TRBJ1-3, with D uncertain. The CDR3 is 14 residues long. The V gene's germline CDR1 is LNHDA and CDR2 SQIVND (reference sequence). V gave up 4 bases and J gave up 4 bases, with 11 bases separating them. The CDR3 is CASSRPGFGNTIYF. CDR3 bases: TGTGCCAGTAGTAGACCCGGGTTCGGAAACACCATATATTTT. The complete variable domain, with remaining parts taken from reference TRBV19 and TRBJ1-3, reads DGGITQSPKYLFRKEGQNVTLSCEQNLNHDAMYWYRQDPGQGLRLIYYSQIVNDFQKGDIAEGYSVSREKKESFPLTVTSAQKNPTAFYLCASSRPGFGNTIYFGEGSWLTVV.

The rearrangement uses TRBV7-2 and TRBJ2-7, with 10 bases aligning to TRBD2. Trimming took 6 bases from V and 4 from J; bases not matched to a gene: 6. This CDR3 region has 14 residues. CDR1 SGHTA and CDR2 FQGNSA come from the germline V gene. The CDR3 DNA is TGTGCCAGCAGACAAAGCGGGGGGGCTTACGAGCAGTACTTC. This translates into CASRQSGGAYEQYF.

This clone appeared a single time. The chain couples TRBV28 to TRBJ2-7; D gene unclear. The CDR3 consists of 13 residues. Germline-derived CDR1 and CDR2 are MDHEN and SYDVKM. Trimming took 6 bases from V and 2 from J, leaving 11 bases between them. CDR3 in amino acids: CASRSSGTYEQYF. CDR3 in DNA: TGTGCCAGCAGGAGCTCAGGAACCTACGAGCAGTACTTC.

This rearrangement joins TRBV7-9 to TRBJ2-7, with D perhaps being TRBD1 or TRBD2 (5 bases each). The CDR3 length is 14 residues. The V gene lost 5 bases and the J gene lost 3 bases, with 14 bases spanning the gap. CDR1 and CDR2 from the germline V gene are SEHNR and FQNEAQ (reference sequence). The CDR3 bases are TGTGCCAGCAGCGCCGGGACGGGCAGCTACGAGCAGTACTTC. Its translation: CASSAGTGSYEQYF. Supplemented by reference TRBV7-9 and TRBJ2-7, the full variable domain reads DTGVSQNPRHKITKRGQNVTFRCDPISEHNRLYWYRQTLGQGPEFLTYFQNEAQLEKSRLLSDRFSAERPKGSFSTLEIQRTEQGDSAMYLCASSAGTGSYEQYFGPGTRLTVT.

V usage is TRBV19 and J usage is TRBJ1-5; D remains ambiguous. The CDR3 totals 13 residues. Germline CDR1 is LNHDA and CDR2 is SQIVND (reference sequence). V shed 4 bases and J shed 9 bases, with 13 bases lying between them. The CDR3 spells CASSSEQRGPQHF. In DNA, the CDR3 is TGTGCCAGTAGTAGTGAACAGCGAGGGCCCCAGCATTTT.

This sequence joins TRBV18 and TRBJ1-1, with TRBD1 identical over 11 bases. After removal of 6 bases from V and 3 bases from J, the junction contained 9 bases not matched to a gene. CDR3 size: 16 residues. Germline loops: CDR1 KGHSH, CDR2 LQKENI. Here the CDR3 reads CASSPRTGGWDTEAFF. The CDR3 nucleotides are TGTGCCAGCTCCCCTCGGACAGGGGGCTGGGACACTGAAGCTTTCTTT.

The rearrangement links TRBV28 to TRBJ1-1, with D possibly being TRBD1 (6 bases). CDR3 length: 13 residues. V dropped 3 bases and J dropped 4 bases, with 9 bases sitting between them. The V gene's germline CDR1 is MDHEN and CDR2 SYDVKM. The CDR3 loop reads CASSFGGPTEAFF. CDR3 nucleotide sequence: TGTGCCAGCAGTTTTGGGGGCCCCACTGAAGCTTTCTTT.

The genes are TRBV7-8 and TRBJ1-3; the D is unclear. Germline lookup yields CDR1 SGHVS and CDR2 FQNEAQ. With 1 base removed from V and 4 bases from J, the gap between germline ends came to 11 bases. The CDR3 sequence is 15 residues long. CDR3 DNA: TGTGCCAGCAGCTTAGAGAGGGAGGCGGGAAACACCATATATTTT. This encodes CASSLEREAGNTIYF.

The rearrangement uses TRBV29-1 and TRBJ2-5, with D perhaps matching TRBD1 (5 bases). CDR1 SQVTM and CDR2 ANQGSEA come from the germline V gene. The CDR3 has 12 amino acids. V lost 3 bases to trimming and J lost 5 bases, with 10 bases between them. The CDR3 loop reads CSVESGYETQYF. The CDR3 coding sequence is TGCAGCGTTGAGTCAGGGTACGAGACCCAGTACTTC. Looking up the rest from reference TRBV29-1 and TRBJ2-5 gives the full variable domain: SAVISQKPSRDICQRGTSLTIQCQVDSQVTMMFWYRQQPGQSLTLIATANQGSEATYESGFVIDKFPISRPNLTFSTLTVSNMSPEDSSIYLCSVESGYETQYFGPGTRLLVL.

The V call is TRBV21-1, the J call TRBJ2-2; the table's D call, TRBD2, was not checked against the DNA. TRBV21-1 is described as a pseudogene. CDR3 length: 16 amino acids. In nucleotides, the CDR3 is TGTGCCAGCAGCAAAGGGCTAGCGGGAGGCACCGGGGAGCTGTTTTTT. This translates into CASSKGLAGGTGELFF.

This chain links TRBV28 with TRBJ1-2; D is perhaps TRBD1 (5 bases). With 5 bases removed from V and 8 bases from J, the gap between germline ends came to 15 bases. CDR3 size: 13 residues. The germline gives CDR1 MDHEN, CDR2 SYDVKM. The CDR3 loop reads CASSNKGFGGYTF. The CDR3 DNA reads TGTGCCAGCAGTAATAAGGGGTTTGGGGGCTACACCTTC.

The J gene is TRBJ2-5, the V gene TRBV12-3 or TRBV12-4, with unresolved D. The CDR3 runs 11 residues. V dropped 2 bases and J dropped 4 bases, with 2 bases sitting between them. The CDR3 coding sequence is TGTGCCAGCAGTTTACGAGAGACCCAGTACTTC. It translates to CASSLRETQYF.

V usage is TRBV4-1 and J usage is TRBJ2-7, with 14 bases that match TRBD2. Germline V CDR1 and CDR2: MGHRA, YSYEKL. J lost 1 base, V lost 4 bases, and 6 bases had no gene match. CDR3 length: 17 residues. CDR3 coding DNA: TGCGCCAGCAGCCCGGGACTAGCGGGAGTGGTTTCCTACGAGCAGTACTTC. Translating it yields CASSPGLAGVVSYEQYF.